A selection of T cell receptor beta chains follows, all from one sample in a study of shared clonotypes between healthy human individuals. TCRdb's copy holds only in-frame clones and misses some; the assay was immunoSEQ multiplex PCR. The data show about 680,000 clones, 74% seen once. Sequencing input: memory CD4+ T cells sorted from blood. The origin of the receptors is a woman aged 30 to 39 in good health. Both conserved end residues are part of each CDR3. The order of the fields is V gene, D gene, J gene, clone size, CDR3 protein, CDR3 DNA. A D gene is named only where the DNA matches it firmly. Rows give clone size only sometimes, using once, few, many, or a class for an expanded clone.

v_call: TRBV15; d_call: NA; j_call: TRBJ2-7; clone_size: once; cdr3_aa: CATSRVPRAYEQYF; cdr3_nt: TGTGCCACCAGCAGAGTCCCCAGGGCTTACGAGCAGTACTTC
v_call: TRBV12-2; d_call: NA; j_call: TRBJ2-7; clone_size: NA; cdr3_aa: CASRLAVATGFYEQYF; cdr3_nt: TGTGCAAGTCGCTTAGCTGTGGCGACGGGGTTCTACGAGCAGTACTTC
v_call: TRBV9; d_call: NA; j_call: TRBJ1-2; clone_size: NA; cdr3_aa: CASSQTAGQPHNYGYTF; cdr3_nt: TGTGCCAGCAGTCAAACAGCCGGACAGCCCCATAACTATGGCTACACCTTC
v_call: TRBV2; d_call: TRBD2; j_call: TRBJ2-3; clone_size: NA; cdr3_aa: CASSPRTSGRGKDTQYF; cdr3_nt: TGTGCCAGCAGTCCGAGGACTAGCGGTAGAGGTAAAGATACGCAGTATTTT
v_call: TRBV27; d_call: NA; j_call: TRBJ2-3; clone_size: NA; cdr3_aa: CASSYSRETQYF; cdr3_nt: TGTGCCAGCAGTTATTCTAGGGAGACGCAGTATTTT
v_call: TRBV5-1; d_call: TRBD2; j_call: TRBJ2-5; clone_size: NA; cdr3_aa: CASSPHRGGETQYF; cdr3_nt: TGCGCCAGCAGCCCCCACCGGGGGGGGGAGACCCAGTACTTC
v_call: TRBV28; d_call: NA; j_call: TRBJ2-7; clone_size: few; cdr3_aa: CASKGQAPREQYF; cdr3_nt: TGTGCCAGCAAAGGGCAGGCGCCTCGCGAGCAGTACTTC
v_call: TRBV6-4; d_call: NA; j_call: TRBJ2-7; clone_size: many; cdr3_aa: CASYRPQPGHNYEQYF; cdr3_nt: TGTGCCAGCTATCGCCCCCAGCCAGGACACAACTACGAGCAGTACTTC
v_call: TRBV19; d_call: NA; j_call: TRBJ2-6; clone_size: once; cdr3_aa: CASSRRGPGANVLTF; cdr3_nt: TGTGCCAGTAGTAGACGCGGGCCTGGGGCCAACGTCCTGACTTTC
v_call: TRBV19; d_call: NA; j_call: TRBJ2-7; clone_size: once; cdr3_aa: CASAPGTGVYEQYF; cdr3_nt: TGTGCCAGTGCTCCCGGGACGGGAGTCTACGAGCAGTACTTC
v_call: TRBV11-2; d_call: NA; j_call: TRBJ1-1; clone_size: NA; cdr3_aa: CASSSYASRGKMDTEAFF; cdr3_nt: TGTGCCAGCAGCTCTTATGCGTCGAGGGGCAAGATGGACACTGAAGCTTTCTTT
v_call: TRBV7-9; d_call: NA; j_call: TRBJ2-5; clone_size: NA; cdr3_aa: CASRVGVQETQYF; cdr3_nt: TGTGCCAGCCGCGTGGGGGTCCAAGAGACCCAGTACTTC
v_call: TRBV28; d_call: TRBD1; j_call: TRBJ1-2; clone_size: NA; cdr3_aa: CASSLTGTGDYGYTF; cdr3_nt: TGTGCCAGCAGTTTAACAGGGACAGGGGACTATGGCTACACCTTC
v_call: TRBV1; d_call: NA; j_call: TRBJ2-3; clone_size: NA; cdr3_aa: CTSSQKVAETSTDTQYF; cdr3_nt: TGCACCAGCAGCCAGAAGGTTGCAGAAACTAGCACAGATACGCAGTATTTT
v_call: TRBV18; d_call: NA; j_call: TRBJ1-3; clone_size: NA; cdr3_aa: CASSPGGDSGNTIYF; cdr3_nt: TGTGCCAGCTCACCTGGCGGCGATTCTGGAAACACCATATATTTT
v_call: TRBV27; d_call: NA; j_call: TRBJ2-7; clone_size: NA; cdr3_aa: CASSSPLRAHTYEQYF; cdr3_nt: TGTGCCAGCAGTTCCCCCTTGCGGGCCCATACCTACGAGCAGTACTTC
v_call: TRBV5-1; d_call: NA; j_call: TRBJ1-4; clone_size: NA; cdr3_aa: CASSLGGTGLGEKLFF; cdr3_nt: TGCGCCAGCAGCTTGGGAGGGACGGGTTTGGGAGAAAAACTGTTTTTT
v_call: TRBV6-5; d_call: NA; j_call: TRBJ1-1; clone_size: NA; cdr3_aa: CASSYVDSSTEAFF; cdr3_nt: TGTGCCAGCAGTTACGTGGACAGTAGTACTGAAGCTTTCTTT
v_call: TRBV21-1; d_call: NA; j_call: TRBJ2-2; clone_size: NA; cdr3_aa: CASSKARRNTGELFF; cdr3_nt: TGTGCCAGCAGCAAAGCCCGGAGGAACACCGGGGAGCTGTTTTTT
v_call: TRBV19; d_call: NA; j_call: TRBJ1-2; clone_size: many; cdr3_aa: CASSIVQPGQGYGYTF; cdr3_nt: TGTGCCAGTAGTATAGTACAGCCCGGGCAGGGCTATGGCTACACCTTC
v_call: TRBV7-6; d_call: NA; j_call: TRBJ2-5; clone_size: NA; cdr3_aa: CASSLRGIGETQYF; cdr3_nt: TGTGCCAGCAGCTTACGAGGGATTGGAGAGACCCAGTACTTC
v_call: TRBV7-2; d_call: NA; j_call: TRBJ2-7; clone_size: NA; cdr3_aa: CASSRSVLLYYEQYF; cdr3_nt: TGTGCCAGCAGCCGATCTGTCCTTCTCTACTACGAGCAGTACTTC